A selection of T cell receptor beta chains follows, all from one sample in a study of graft-versus-host responses after intestinal transplantation. Generated by immunoSEQ multiplex PCR, the TCRdb table keeps only in-frame clones and is missing some. Here the sample spans 9,500 to 12,000 clones, about 92% being singletons. This material consisted of PBMCs, taken about 70 days after transplant. Receptors were obtained from a human patient who received an intestinal transplant, so some T cells may come from the graft donor. The CDR3 runs from the conserved cysteine through the conserved F or W. D genes are given only for firm matches. Size tells how often a clone was seen (once, few, many) or the class of an expanded clone, and some rows leave it out.

J gene: TRBJ2-1
clone size: .
V gene: TRBV27
D gene: .
CDR3 protein: CASSLGGTWNEQFF

J gene: TRBJ2-3
clone size: .
V gene: TRBV11-2
D gene: .
CDR3 protein: CASRLRTGELGDTQYF

J gene: TRBJ2-7
clone size: .
V gene: TRBV27
D gene: .
CDR3 protein: CASSPFPGKLEQYF

J gene: TRBJ2-1
clone size: .
V gene: TRBV4-2
D gene: TRBD2
CDR3 protein: CASSQDPGLGNEQFF

J gene: TRBJ1-5
clone size: .
V gene: TRBV7-9
D gene: TRBD1
CDR3 protein: CASSTGQHSNQPQHF

J gene: TRBJ1-5
clone size: .
V gene: TRBV7-9
D gene: .
CDR3 protein: CATSRSNQPQHF

J gene: TRBJ2-7
clone size: .
V gene: TRBV9
D gene: .
CDR3 protein: CASSCEPGEQYF

J gene: TRBJ2-1
clone size: .
V gene: TRBV7-2
D gene: .
CDR3 protein: CASTLPGLNYNEQFF

J gene: TRBJ2-1
clone size: .
V gene: TRBV7-9
D gene: TRBD2
CDR3 protein: CASSLRGRGGSYFPQFF

J gene: TRBJ2-7
clone size: .
V gene: TRBV11-1
D gene: .
CDR3 protein: CASSYRASDSEQYF

J gene: TRBJ1-1
clone size: .
V gene: TRBV30
D gene: .
CDR3 protein: CAWSALQKTEAFF

J gene: TRBJ1-2
clone size: once
V gene: TRBV7-4
D gene: .
CDR3 protein: CASSPSGPGRGYTF

J gene: TRBJ1-4
clone size: .
V gene: TRBV5-4
D gene: TRBD1
CDR3 protein: CASSPGGATEKLFF

J gene: TRBJ1-5
clone size: .
V gene: TRBV6-1
D gene: .
CDR3 protein: CASSLTGADNQPQHF

J gene: TRBJ1-5
clone size: .
V gene: TRBV28
D gene: TRBD1
CDR3 protein: CASSYRGFNQPQHF

J gene: TRBJ2-1
clone size: .
V gene: TRBV5-4
D gene: TRBD2
CDR3 protein: CASSLRPSGTNEQFF

J gene: TRBJ2-2
clone size: .
V gene: TRBV29-1
D gene: TRBD2
CDR3 protein: CSVRLAGNTGELFF

J gene: TRBJ1-1
clone size: .
V gene: TRBV4-1
D gene: .
CDR3 protein: CASSQAPVGGTEAFF

J gene: TRBJ2-1
clone size: .
V gene: TRBV7-8
D gene: .
CDR3 protein: CASSLETASSYNEQFF

J gene: TRBJ2-1
clone size: .
V gene: TRBV27
D gene: .
CDR3 protein: CASSFFATTPYNEQFF

J gene: TRBJ2-3
clone size: .
V gene: TRBV5-6
D gene: .
CDR3 protein: CASSQSDTQYF

J gene: TRBJ1-1
clone size: .
V gene: TRBV14
D gene: TRBD1
CDR3 protein: CASSPTGEGTFF

J gene: TRBJ2-1
clone size: .
V gene: TRBV28
D gene: .
CDR3 protein: CASSLSITAYNGQFF

J gene: TRBJ1-6
clone size: .
V gene: TRBV2
D gene: TRBD1
CDR3 protein: CASRTWTGGNSPLHF

J gene: TRBJ1-1
clone size: .
V gene: TRBV7-7
D gene: .
CDR3 protein: CASSPLADLNTEAFF

J gene: TRBJ2-3
clone size: .
V gene: TRBV7-9
D gene: .
CDR3 protein: CASSLMTDTQYF

J gene: TRBJ1-2
clone size: .
V gene: TRBV6-5
D gene: .
CDR3 protein: CASSGGTEYGYTF

J gene: TRBJ2-7
clone size: once
V gene: TRBV7-3
D gene: TRBD1
CDR3 protein: CASSFGHRDRRDGSYEQYF

J gene: TRBJ1-3
clone size: .
V gene: TRBV1
D gene: .
CDR3 protein: CTSSQETVSGNTIYF

J gene: TRBJ2-7
clone size: .
V gene: TRBV7-6
D gene: TRBD1
CDR3 protein: CASSVGQMTYEQYF

J gene: TRBJ2-7
clone size: .
V gene: TRBV7-9
D gene: .
CDR3 protein: CASSPRQERYEQYF

J gene: TRBJ2-7
clone size: .
V gene: TRBV13
D gene: .
CDR3 protein: CASSSGVSSYEQYF

J gene: TRBJ2-2
clone size: .
V gene: TRBV9
D gene: TRBD2
CDR3 protein: CASSGEGDGEGGANTGELFF

J gene: TRBJ2-1
clone size: .
V gene: TRBV4-1
D gene: .
CDR3 protein: CASSQGRVRGRYNEQFF

J gene: TRBJ1-1
clone size: .
V gene: TRBV20-1
D gene: TRBD1
CDR3 protein: CSAKDRGKTFF

J gene: TRBJ1-5
clone size: .
V gene: TRBV7-9
D gene: .
CDR3 protein: CASSLDGTNQPQHF

J gene: TRBJ1-3
clone size: .
V gene: TRBV4-1
D gene: .
CDR3 protein: CASSQDRGYNSGNTIYF

J gene: TRBJ2-3
clone size: once
V gene: TRBV5-4
D gene: TRBD2
CDR3 protein: CASSLAETSLTDTQYF

J gene: TRBJ1-2
clone size: .
V gene: TRBV29-1
D gene: .
CDR3 protein: CSVGGGYGYTF

J gene: TRBJ1-2
clone size: .
V gene: TRBV10-3
D gene: .
CDR3 protein: CAIRGRDFYGYTF

J gene: TRBJ1-2
clone size: .
V gene: TRBV18
D gene: TRBD1
CDR3 protein: CASSPRSDRSTLGGYTF

J gene: TRBJ2-1
clone size: once
V gene: TRBV4-3
D gene: TRBD1
CDR3 protein: CASSPGQGALYNEQFF

J gene: TRBJ2-3
clone size: .
V gene: TRBV11-3
D gene: .
CDR3 protein: CASSLDPRRSTDTQYF

J gene: TRBJ2-1
clone size: .
V gene: TRBV18
D gene: .
CDR3 protein: CASSPRWEEEQFF

J gene: TRBJ1-1
clone size: few
V gene: TRBV21-1
D gene: .
CDR3 protein: CASSKMQGWLTEAFF

J gene: TRBJ1-2
clone size: .
V gene: TRBV7-9
D gene: TRBD1
CDR3 protein: CASRGDRDPYGYTF

J gene: TRBJ2-7
clone size: once
V gene: TRBV5-1
D gene: .
CDR3 protein: CASSLGAGQPSYEQYF

J gene: TRBJ2-3
clone size: .
V gene: TRBV29-1
D gene: .
CDR3 protein: CSASGALTDTQYF

J gene: TRBJ2-1
clone size: .
V gene: TRBV4-3
D gene: TRBD2
CDR3 protein: CASSANWGSGRWEQFF

J gene: TRBJ1-1
clone size: once
V gene: TRBV6-1
D gene: .
CDR3 protein: CASSERENTEAFF

J gene: TRBJ1-5
clone size: .
V gene: TRBV4-3
D gene: TRBD1
CDR3 protein: CASSQDVSGTGSQPQHF

J gene: TRBJ1-1
clone size: once
V gene: TRBV19
D gene: TRBD1
CDR3 protein: CASSMGTGGTEAFF

J gene: TRBJ1-4
clone size: .
V gene: TRBV29-1
D gene: .
CDR3 protein: CSVETGDGEKLFF

J gene: TRBJ1-1
clone size: .
V gene: TRBV10-2
D gene: .
CDR3 protein: CASRKNTEAFF

J gene: TRBJ1-5
clone size: .
V gene: TRBV7-2
D gene: .
CDR3 protein: CASSPRPAQPQHF

J gene: TRBJ2-1
clone size: .
V gene: TRBV14
D gene: TRBD2
CDR3 protein: CASSQDGVAGSNEQFF

J gene: TRBJ2-5
clone size: .
V gene: TRBV19
D gene: .
CDR3 protein: CASSSAGNPLQETQYF

J gene: TRBJ2-2
clone size: .
V gene: TRBV5-1
D gene: TRBD2
CDR3 protein: CASSFSQGTPLAGEPNTGELFF